This TCR beta chain was recovered during a study of blood T cell repertoires in COVID-19 (dated by TCRdb to the early 2020s). Notes on the research overall: Samples covering the acute and convalescent phases of COVID-19 were provided by collaborators in the United States, Italy and Spain. Deeply sampled blood TCRbeta repertoires from subjects exposed to, actively infected with, or recovered from COVID-19 were included in the dataset. The prospective study material was composed of cDNA or gDNA derived from T cells, B-cell-depleted T cells, or PBMCs. Where available, HLA class I and class II types were obtained from metadata supplied by the sample provider rather than from assay-based typing. Sample metadata almost always included a de-identified subject ID, COVID-19 status, age in years and sex. The samples were drawn from the first 160 participants of the ongoing ImmuneRACE study and from some 1,300 subjects provided by 6 global collaborators. The repertoires were released in a freely available public database meant as a resource for research on the immune response to SARS-CoV-2. General conclusions and limits of the study: The quantity of clinical and demographic metadata differed by source and by participant and was supplied without curation.

Enrolling through a virtual design, the prospective study's participants ranged in age from roughly 18 to 89 years and lived across 20 to 30 United States geographic areas. In the prospective study, participants were assigned to cohorts based on the clinical history participants reported in a screening survey and a study questionnaire. Recovered participants in ImmuneRACE Cohort 3 were defined by two consecutive negative NP/OP PCR tests, clearance by a healthcare professional, or resolution of symptoms. Each participant in the prospective study had whole blood, serum and a nasopharyngeal or oropharyngeal swab collected by mobile phlebotomists. Over an approximately 2-month period, participants in the prospective study had the option of providing additional blood draws and questionnaires. Before DNA extraction, prospective study blood samples were shipped either frozen or at room temperature. TCRbeta CDR3 regions were amplified from genomic DNA by means of the immunoSEQ Assay, a bias-controlled multiplex PCR. On the authors' methods: The number of nucleated cells in each sample was estimated by amplification of reference gene primers within the assay. Sequence reads were collapsed and filtered to measure the absolute abundance of every unique TCRbeta CDR3 rearrangement. For each sample, productive Simpson clonality was calculated by taking the square root of Simpson's diversity index across productive rearrangements. The clones in this table, taken by TCRdb from immuneACCESS, are in-frame only. Not every clone is retained; where verified, under half of the shortfall comes from an unresolved V gene, and the cause of the rest is unknown. V and J calls and clone size come straight from that table; D and trimming were deduced from the DNA. This sample gives around 310,000 clones in total; approximately 89% of them show up just once. Of the sample, over 9% falls within the top ten clones.

Looking up the germline V gene yields CDR1 MNHEY and CDR2 SVGAGI. V is shortened by 0 bases, J by 6 bases, and the region joining them spans 12 bases. Inclusive of the bounding cysteine and phenylalanine, the CDR3 is 16 residues long. Only the CDR3 region is kept as DNA, spanning 48 bases read in frame from base 1. Concerning this clone: Its antigen has not been determined. Per-base qualities were not stored, and no clone one base away is much larger.

This chain is built from TRBV6-5 and TRBJ1-6; TRBD1 is possibly the D segment (5 matching bases). Sequencing was done on a sample of PBMCs or T cells enriched from blood (not recorded which). The sequence was collected from a woman between 25 and 40 years old who had recovered from COVID-19. The CDR3 has the sequence CASSYSGQARNSPLHF. The nucleotide sequence reads TGTGCCAGCAGTTACTCGGGGCAAGCCCGTAATTCACCCCTCCACTTT.